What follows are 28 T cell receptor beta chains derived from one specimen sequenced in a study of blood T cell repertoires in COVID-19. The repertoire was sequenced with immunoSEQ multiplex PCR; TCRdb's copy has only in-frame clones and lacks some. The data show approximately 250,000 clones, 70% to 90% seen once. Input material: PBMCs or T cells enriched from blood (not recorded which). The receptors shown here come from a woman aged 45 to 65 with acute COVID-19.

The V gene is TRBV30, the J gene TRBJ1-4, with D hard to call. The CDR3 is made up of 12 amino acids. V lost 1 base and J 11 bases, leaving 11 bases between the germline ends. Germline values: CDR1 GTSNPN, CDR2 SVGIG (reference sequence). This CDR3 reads CAWSASGRKLFF. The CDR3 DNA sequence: TGTGCCTGGAGTGCCTCCGGGAGGAAACTGTTTTTT.

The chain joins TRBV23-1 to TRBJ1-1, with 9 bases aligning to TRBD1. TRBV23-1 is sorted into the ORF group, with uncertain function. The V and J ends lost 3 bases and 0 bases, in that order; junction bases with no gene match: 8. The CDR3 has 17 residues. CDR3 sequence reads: CASSQWTGDLMNTEAFF. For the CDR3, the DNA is TGCGCCAGCAGTCAGTGGACAGGGGACCTCATGAACACTGAAGCTTTCTTT.

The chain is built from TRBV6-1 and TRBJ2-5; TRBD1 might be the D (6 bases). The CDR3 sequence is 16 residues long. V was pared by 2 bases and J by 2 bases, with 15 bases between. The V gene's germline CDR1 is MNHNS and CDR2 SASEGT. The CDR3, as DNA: TGTGCCAGCAGTGAATTACTTGGACAGACTCAAGAGACCCAGTACTTC. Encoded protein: CASSELLGQTQETQYF.

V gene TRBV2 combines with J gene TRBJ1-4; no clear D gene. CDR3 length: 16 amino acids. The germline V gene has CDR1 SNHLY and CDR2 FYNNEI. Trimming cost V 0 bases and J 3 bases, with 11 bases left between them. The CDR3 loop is CASSEAEGNANEKLFF. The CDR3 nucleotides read TGTGCCAGCAGTGAAGCGGAGGGTAACGCTAATGAAAAACTGTTTTTT.

In nucleotides, the CDR3 is TGTGCCTGGAGTCGTGTAGCGGGGGGGCTCACAGATACGCAGTATTTT. The encoded protein is CAWSRVAGGLTDTQYF. The V gene is TRBV30, the J gene TRBJ2-3, with 11 nucleotides matching TRBD2. With V trimmed by 2 bases and J by 2 bases, 6 bases remained unmatched. Germline V lookup: CDR1 GTSNPN, CDR2 SVGIG (reference sequence). The CDR3 loop spans 16 amino acids.

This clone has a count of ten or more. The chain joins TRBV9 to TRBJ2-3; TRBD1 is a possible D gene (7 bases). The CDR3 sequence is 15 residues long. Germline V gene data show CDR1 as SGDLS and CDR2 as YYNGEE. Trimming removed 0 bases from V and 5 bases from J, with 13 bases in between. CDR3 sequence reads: CASSVAGGGKDTQYF. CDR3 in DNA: TGTGCCAGCAGCGTAGCTGGAGGGGGCAAAGATACGCAGTATTTT.

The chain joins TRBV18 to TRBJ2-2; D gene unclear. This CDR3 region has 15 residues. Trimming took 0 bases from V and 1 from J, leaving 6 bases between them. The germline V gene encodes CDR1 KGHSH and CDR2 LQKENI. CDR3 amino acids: CASSPPYGNTGELFF. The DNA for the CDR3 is TGTGCCAGCTCACCACCCTACGGGAACACCGGGGAGCTGTTTTTT.

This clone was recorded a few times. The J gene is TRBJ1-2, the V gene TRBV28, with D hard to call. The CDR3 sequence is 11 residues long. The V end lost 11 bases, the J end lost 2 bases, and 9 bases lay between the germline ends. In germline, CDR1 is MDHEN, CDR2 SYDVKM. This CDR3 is CASSGNYGYTF. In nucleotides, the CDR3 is TGTGCCTCCTCGGGAAACTATGGCTACACCTTC.

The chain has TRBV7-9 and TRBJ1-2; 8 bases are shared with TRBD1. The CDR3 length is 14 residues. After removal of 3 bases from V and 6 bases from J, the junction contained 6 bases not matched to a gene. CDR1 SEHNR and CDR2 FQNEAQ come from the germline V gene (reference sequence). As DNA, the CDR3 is TGTGCCAGCAGCTTTTCAGGGGGCGCAGATGGCTACACCTTC. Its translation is CASSFSGGADGYTF.

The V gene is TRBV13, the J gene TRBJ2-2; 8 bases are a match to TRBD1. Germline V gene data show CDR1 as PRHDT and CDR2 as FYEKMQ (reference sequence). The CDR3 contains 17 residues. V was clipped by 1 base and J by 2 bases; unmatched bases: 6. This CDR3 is CASSLVRQGANTGELFF. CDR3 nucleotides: TGTGCCAGCAGCTTAGTACGGCAGGGGGCCAACACCGGGGAGCTGTTTTTT.

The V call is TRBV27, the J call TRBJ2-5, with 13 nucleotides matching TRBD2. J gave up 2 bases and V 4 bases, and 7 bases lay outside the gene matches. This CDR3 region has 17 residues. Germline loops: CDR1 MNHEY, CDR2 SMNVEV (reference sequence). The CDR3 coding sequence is TGTGCCAGCAGTTCCCTGGGACTAGCGGGATCTCAAGAGACCCAGTACTTC. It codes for CASSSLGLAGSQETQYF.

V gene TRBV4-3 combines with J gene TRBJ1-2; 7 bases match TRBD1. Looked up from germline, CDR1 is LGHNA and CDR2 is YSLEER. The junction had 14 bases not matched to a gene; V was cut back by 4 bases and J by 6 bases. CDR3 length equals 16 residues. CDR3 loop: CASSPTPQTGRNGYTF. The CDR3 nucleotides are TGCGCCAGCAGCCCGACACCCCAGACAGGGCGAAATGGCTACACCTTC.

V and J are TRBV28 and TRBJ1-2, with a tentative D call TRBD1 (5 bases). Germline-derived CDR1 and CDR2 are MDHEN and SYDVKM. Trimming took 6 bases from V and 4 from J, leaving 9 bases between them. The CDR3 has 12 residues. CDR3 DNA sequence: TGTGCCAGCAGCCGGGGGGGCTATGGCTACACCTTC. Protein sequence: CASSRGGYGYTF.

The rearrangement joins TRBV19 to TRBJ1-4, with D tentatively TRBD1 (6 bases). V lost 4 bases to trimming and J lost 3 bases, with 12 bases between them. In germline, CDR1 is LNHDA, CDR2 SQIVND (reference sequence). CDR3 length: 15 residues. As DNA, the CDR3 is TGTGCCAGTAGTACAGGGGTGGGGGCTAATGAAAAACTGTTTTTT. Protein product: CASSTGVGANEKLFF. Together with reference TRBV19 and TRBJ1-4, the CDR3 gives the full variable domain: DGGITQSPKYLFRKEGQNVTLSCEQNLNHDAMYWYRQDPGQGLRLIYYSQIVNDFQKGDIAEGYSVSREKKESFPLTVTSAQKNPTAFYLCASSTGVGANEKLFFGSGTQLSVL.

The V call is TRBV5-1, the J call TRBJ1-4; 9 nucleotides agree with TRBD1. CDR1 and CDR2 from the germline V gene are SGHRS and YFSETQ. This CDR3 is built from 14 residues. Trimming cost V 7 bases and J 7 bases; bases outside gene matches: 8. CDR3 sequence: CASGEGQGSEKLFF. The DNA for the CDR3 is TGCGCCAGCGGGGAAGGACAGGGGAGTGAAAAACTGTTTTTT.

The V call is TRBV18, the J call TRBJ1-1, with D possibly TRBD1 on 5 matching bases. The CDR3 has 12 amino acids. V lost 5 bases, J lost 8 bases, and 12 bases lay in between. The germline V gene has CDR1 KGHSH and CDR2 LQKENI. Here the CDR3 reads CASSASTAEAFF. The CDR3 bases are TGTGCCAGCTCAGCTTCGACAGCCGAAGCTTTCTTT.

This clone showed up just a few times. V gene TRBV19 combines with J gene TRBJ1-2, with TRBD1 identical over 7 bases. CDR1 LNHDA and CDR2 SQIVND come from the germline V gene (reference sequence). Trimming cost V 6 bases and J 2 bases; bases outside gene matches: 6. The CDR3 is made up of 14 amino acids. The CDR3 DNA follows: TGTGCCAGTAGCCGGGACAGAGAAAACTATGGCTACACCTTC. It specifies CASSRDRENYGYTF.

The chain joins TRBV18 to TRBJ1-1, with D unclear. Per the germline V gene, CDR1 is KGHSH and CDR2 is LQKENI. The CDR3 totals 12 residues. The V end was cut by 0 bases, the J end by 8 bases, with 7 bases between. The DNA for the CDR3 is TGTGCCAGCTCACCACCGTCCCGGGAAGCTTTCTTT. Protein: CASSPPSREAFF.

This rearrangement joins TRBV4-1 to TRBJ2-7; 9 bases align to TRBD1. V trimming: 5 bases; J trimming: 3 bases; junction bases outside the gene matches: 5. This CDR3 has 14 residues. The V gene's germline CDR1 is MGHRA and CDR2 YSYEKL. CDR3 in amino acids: CASSKRDRVYEQYF. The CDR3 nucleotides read TGCGCCAGCAGCAAAAGGGACAGGGTCTACGAGCAGTACTTC.

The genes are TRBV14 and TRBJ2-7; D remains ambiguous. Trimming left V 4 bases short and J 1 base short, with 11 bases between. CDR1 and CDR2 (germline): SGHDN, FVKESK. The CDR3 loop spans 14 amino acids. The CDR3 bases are TGTGCCAGCAGCCCCTTCGAGACATCCTACGAGCAGTACTTC. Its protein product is CASSPFETSYEQYF.

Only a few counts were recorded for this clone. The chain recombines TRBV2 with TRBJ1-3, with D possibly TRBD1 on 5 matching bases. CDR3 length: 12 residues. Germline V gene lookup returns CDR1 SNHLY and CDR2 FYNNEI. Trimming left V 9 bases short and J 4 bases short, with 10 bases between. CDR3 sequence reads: CASDSLGNTIYF. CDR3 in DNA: TGTGCCAGTGACAGCCTCGGAAACACCATATATTTT.

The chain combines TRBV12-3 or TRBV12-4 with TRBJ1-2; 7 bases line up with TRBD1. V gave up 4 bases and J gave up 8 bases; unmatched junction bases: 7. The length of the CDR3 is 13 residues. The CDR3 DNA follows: TGTGCCAGCAGTTCCAGGGGGTTAGGGGGCTACACCTTC. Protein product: CASSSRGLGGYTF.

The CDR3 nucleotides are TGTGCCAGCAGTCGTGAGACGACTGAGTTGAACTATGGCTACACCTTC. Residues: CASSRETTELNYGYTF. This sequence joins TRBV2 and TRBJ1-2, with D unclear. The V end lost 5 bases, the J end lost 2 bases, and 18 bases lay between the germline ends. The CDR3 totals 16 residues. Germline lookup yields CDR1 SNHLY and CDR2 FYNNEI.

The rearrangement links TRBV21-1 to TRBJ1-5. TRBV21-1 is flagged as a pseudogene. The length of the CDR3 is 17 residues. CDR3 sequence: CASSKGRGLGGEQPQHF. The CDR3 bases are TGTGCCAGCAGCAAAGGGAGGGGCCTCGGAGGGGAGCAGCCCCAGCATTTT.

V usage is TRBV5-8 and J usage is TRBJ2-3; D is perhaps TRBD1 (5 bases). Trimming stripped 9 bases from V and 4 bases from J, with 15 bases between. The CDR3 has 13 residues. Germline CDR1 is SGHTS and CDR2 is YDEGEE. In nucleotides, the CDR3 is TGTGCCACACCAGGGATCCGGGCAGATACGCAGTATTTT. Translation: CATPGIRADTQYF.

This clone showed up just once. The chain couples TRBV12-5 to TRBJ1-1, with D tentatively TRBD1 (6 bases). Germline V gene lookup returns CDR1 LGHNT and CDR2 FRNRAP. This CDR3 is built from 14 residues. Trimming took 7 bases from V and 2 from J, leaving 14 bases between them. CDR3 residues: CASALGADNTEAFF. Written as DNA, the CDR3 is TGTGCTAGTGCCTTGGGGGCAGACAACACTGAAGCTTTCTTT.

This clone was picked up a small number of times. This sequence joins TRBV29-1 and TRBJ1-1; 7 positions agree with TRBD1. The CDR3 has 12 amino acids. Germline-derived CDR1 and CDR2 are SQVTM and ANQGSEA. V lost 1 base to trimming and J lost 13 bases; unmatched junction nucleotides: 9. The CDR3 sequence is CSVEVDRVRGFF. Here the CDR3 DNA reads TGCAGCGTTGAAGTCGACAGGGTACGCGGTTTCTTT.

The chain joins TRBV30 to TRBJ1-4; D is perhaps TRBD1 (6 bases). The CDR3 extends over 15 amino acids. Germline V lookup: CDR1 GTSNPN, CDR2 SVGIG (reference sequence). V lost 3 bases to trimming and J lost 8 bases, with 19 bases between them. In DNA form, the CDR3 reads TGTGCCTGGAGCCTACCGGGACAAGGCCGCGAAAAACTGTTTTTT. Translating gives CAWSLPGQGREKLFF.